The 20 T cell receptor beta chains in this list originate from one sample, sequenced in a study of blood T cell repertoires in COVID-19. The data were produced by immunoSEQ multiplex PCR, yet TCRdb's version contains in-frame clones alone and is incomplete. The table lists 50,000 to 60,000 clones, 70% to 90% of them singletons, with about 26% in the top ten. The sample consisted of peripheral blood. The receptors shown here come from a human donor in a cohort sampled during active COVID-19.

V gene TRBV9 combines with J gene TRBJ2-1, with TRBD2 matching over 10 bases. CDR1 is SGDLS and CDR2 is YYNGEE in the germline V gene. The CDR3 covers 17 residues. The V and J ends lost 4 bases and 7 bases, in that order; junction bases with no gene match: 14. DNA of the CDR3: TGTGCCAGCAGCCCCCTCGGCGCCAGCGGGGGGGTGAATGAGCAGTTCTTC. It yields the protein CASSPLGASGGVNEQFF.

The genes are TRBV21-1 and TRBJ2-3; the DNA was not compared with TRBD1, the D call given in the table. TRBV21-1 is labeled a pseudogene. The CDR3 runs 18 residues. CDR3 nucleotides: TGTGCCAGCAGCAAAGAAGGGGGCCACGGAAGTAGCACAGATACGCAGTATTTT. It specifies CASSKEGGHGSSTDTQYF.

This sequence joins TRBV24-1 and TRBJ2-1, with TRBD2 as a possible D gene (6 bases). Trimming pared 3 bases from V and 0 bases from J, leaving 14 bases between. This CDR3 is built from 17 residues. CDR1 is KGHDR and CDR2 is SFDVKD in the germline V gene. In DNA form, the CDR3 reads TGTGCCACCAGTGATGGATTAGCGGCCAGCTCCTACAATGAGCAGTTCTTC. This gives the protein CATSDGLAASSYNEQFF.

J is TRBJ2-1 and V is TRBV5-1; 7 positions match TRBD1. CDR1 and CDR2 (germline): SGHRS, YFSETQ. The CDR3 sequence is 13 residues long. Germline trimming cut 2 bases from V and 5 bases from J; bases unmatched to any gene: 1. CDR3 in DNA: TGCGCCAGCAGCTTCGGACAGGACAATGAGCAGTTCTTC. Protein sequence: CASSFGQDNEQFF.

The V and J genes are TRBV10-1 and TRBJ2-3; 8 bases align to TRBD2. Germline trimming cut 0 bases from V and 5 bases from J; bases unmatched to any gene: 1. In germline, CDR1 is WNHNN, CDR2 SYGVQD (reference sequence). This CDR3 region has 14 residues. CDR3: CASSESTSVDTQYF. The CDR3 nucleotides are TGCGCCAGCAGTGAGTCGACTAGCGTAGATACGCAGTATTTT.

The chain carries TRBV2 and TRBJ1-2, with 7 bases matching TRBD1. Germline V gives CDR1 SNHLY, CDR2 FYNNEI. The V and J ends lost 5 bases and 2 bases, in that order; junction bases with no gene match: 2. This CDR3 has 13 amino acids. The chain's CDR3 is CASSPQGNYGYTF. The CDR3 region has the DNA TGTGCCAGCAGTCCACAGGGGAACTATGGCTACACCTTC.

This clone occurred a few times. The rearrangement joins TRBV20-1 to TRBJ2-3; D perhaps matches TRBD2 (5 bases). This CDR3 contains 12 residues. Deletions cut 3 bases from V and 5 bases from J, with 9 bases between. Germline CDR1 reads DFQATT; CDR2 reads SNEGSKA (reference sequence). This CDR3 reads CSASPRGDTQYF. For the CDR3, the DNA is TGCAGTGCTAGTCCCCGGGGAGATACGCAGTATTTT.

The chain uses TRBV2 and TRBJ2-7, with D hard to call. Germline V lookup: CDR1 SNHLY, CDR2 FYNNEI. Between the trimmed V and J ends, which lost 6 bases and 5 bases, there was a span of 11 bases. The CDR3 contains 12 residues. CDR3 nucleotide sequence: TGTGCCAGCAGGGAACCCCTCCACGAGCAGTACTTC. Translating gives CASREPLHEQYF.

This sequence joins TRBV30 and TRBJ1-1; no reliable D call. The germline V gene encodes CDR1 GTSNPN and CDR2 SVGIG (reference sequence). This CDR3 region has 15 residues. V was clipped by 7 bases and J by 4 bases, with 22 bases between them. CDR3 region: CAFTRGGAGATEAFF. In nucleotides, the CDR3 is TGTGCCTTCACGAGAGGAGGCGCGGGAGCCACTGAAGCTTTCTTT.

About this clone itself: This sample includes further DNA sequences coding for the same CDR3. The V call is TRBV28, the J call TRBJ2-6, with unresolved D. Trimming stripped 4 bases from V and 1 base from J, with 8 bases between. CDR1 and CDR2 (germline): MDHEN, SYDVKM. The CDR3 runs 15 residues. CDR3 in amino acids: CASSSPTSGANVLTF. The CDR3 bases are TGTGCCAGCAGTTCTCCCACTTCTGGGGCCAACGTCCTGACTTTC.

This rearrangement joins TRBV19 to TRBJ1-2, with D perhaps TRBD1 (5 bases). Germline assignment: CDR1 LNHDA and CDR2 SQIVND (reference sequence). The CDR3 has 13 residues. V lost 6 bases, J lost 6 bases, and 14 bases lay in between. The CDR3 region has the DNA TGTGCCAGTAGATCCACGACAGATAATGGCTACACCTTC. This gives the protein CASRSTTDNGYTF.

In this sample, this clone turned up once. The chain carries TRBV28 and TRBJ2-3; 11 nucleotides align to TRBD1. The V and J ends lost 10 bases and 5 bases, in that order; junction bases with no gene match: 8. Germline values: CDR1 MDHEN, CDR2 SYDVKM. The CDR3 is 14 amino acids. CDR3 DNA sequence: TGTGCCATAAACGGACAGGGGGCGCTAGATACGCAGTATTTT. This translates into CAINGQGALDTQYF.

The genes are TRBV7-8 and TRBJ2-5; D gene uncertain. Trimming stripped 6 bases from V and 1 base from J, with 15 bases between. The CDR3 extends over 15 amino acids. CDR1 SGHVS and CDR2 FQNEAQ come from the germline V gene. CDR3 nucleotides: TGTGCCAGCAGGTCGTCGTCGCGAGCCCAAGAGACCCAGTACTTC. Amino acid sequence: CASRSSSRAQETQYF.

The chain joins TRBV10-3 to TRBJ1-2; D gene uncertain. The CDR3 runs to 14 residues. CDR1 and CDR2 from the germline V gene are ENHRY and SYGVKD. The V gene lost 2 bases and the J gene lost 4 bases, with 11 bases spanning the gap. The CDR3 nucleotides are TGTGCCATCAGTGAGAACGGTCAGGTCTATGGCTACACCTTC. Its protein product is CAISENGQVYGYTF.

The V call is TRBV6-1, the J call TRBJ1-5, with D maybe TRBD1 (5 bases). Germline assignment: CDR1 MNHNS and CDR2 SASEGT. The CDR3 length is 15 residues. Trimming pared 2 bases from V and 1 base from J, leaving 9 bases between. The CDR3 loop reads CASSESRASNQPQHF. CDR3 nucleotide sequence: TGTGCCAGCAGTGAAAGCAGGGCCAGCAATCAGCCCCAGCATTTT.

This clone showed up just once. The rearrangement links TRBV6-2 or TRBV6-3 to TRBJ2-3, with 9 nucleotides matching TRBD2. The germline CDR1 and CDR2 sequences are MNHEY and SVGEGT. The CDR3 totals 16 residues. The V segment lost 2 bases and the J segment 0 bases; nucleotides outside the gene matches: 3. CDR3 loop: CASSYRRGGSTDTQYF. The CDR3 DNA reads TGTGCCAGCAGTTACAGGCGGGGGGGGAGCACAGATACGCAGTATTTT.

This clone appeared once. V is TRBV5-8 and J is TRBJ2-2; a possible D gene is TRBD1 (6 bases). V was trimmed by 6 bases and J by 5 bases, leaving 20 bases between them. Germline V CDR1 and CDR2: SGHTS, YDEGEE. This CDR3 region has 16 residues. The CDR3 bases are TGTGCCAGCACAGGATTCAGGGGTTTAAGGACCGGGGAGCTGTTTTTT. Encoded protein: CASTGFRGLRTGELFF. Drawing the rest from reference TRBV5-8 and TRBJ2-2, the complete variable domain is EAGVTQSPTHLIKTRGQQATLRCSPISGHTSVYWYQQALGLGLQFLLWYDEGEERNRGNFPPRFSGRQFPNYSSELNVNALELEDSALYLCASTGFRGLRTGELFFGEGSRLTVL.

CDR3 DNA sequence: TGTGCCAGCAGTTACGACTGGGACAGAATTAATTCACCCCTCCACTTT. It translates to CASSYDWDRINSPLHF. J is TRBJ1-6 and V is TRBV6-5; TRBD1 aligns across 7 bases. In germline, CDR1 is MNHEY, CDR2 SVGAGI. V was clipped by 2 bases and J by 6 bases; unmatched bases: 7. This CDR3 has 16 residues.

This sequence joins TRBV6-6 and TRBJ1-5; 7 nucleotides agree with TRBD1. Looked up from germline, CDR1 is MNHNY and CDR2 is SVGAGI (reference sequence). Losses at the gene ends were 2 bases for V and 7 bases for J; bases not matched to a gene: 5. CDR3 length: 14 residues. CDR3 protein: CASSYPGGGQPQHF. As DNA, the CDR3 is TGTGCCAGCAGTTACCCAGGGGGTGGACAGCCCCAGCATTTT.

The chain employs TRBV27 and TRBJ2-5, with TRBD2 matching over 11 bases. The CDR3 is 15 residues long. CDR1 is MNHEY and CDR2 is SMNVEV in the germline V gene (reference sequence). V shed 5 bases and J 4 bases; nucleotides not matched to a gene: 6. Written as DNA, the CDR3 is TGTGCCAGCAGTACCCTAGCGGGAGGCGGAGAGACCCAGTACTTC. This sequence encodes CASSTLAGGGETQYF.